These 27 T cell receptor beta chains were sequenced from one sample in a study of human thymus T cells. Corrective heart surgery yielded resections, and these provided the thymus tissue. The table came from immunoSEQ multiplex PCR; TCRdb's copy has only in-frame clones and leaves some out. This sample carries roughly 86,000 clones, just over 95% of them seen once, and the ten largest clones take 0.025% to 0.035%. The sequenced material came from thymus tissue. The receptors here all came from a boy in the first two years of life with a congenital heart defect but otherwise immunologically healthy.

The genes are TRBV28 and TRBJ2-3; D not resolved. This CDR3 spans 15 amino acids. The ends were cut back, 3 bases at V and 5 bases at J, with 15 bases in the middle. Germline CDR1 MDHEN, CDR2 SYDVKM. The CDR3 region is CASSFAGPTKDTQYF. The CDR3 bases are TGTGCCAGCAGTTTCGCCGGTCCCACGAAAGATACGCAGTATTTT.

This rearrangement joins TRBV5-1 to TRBJ2-1; 11 nucleotides align to TRBD2. Germline trimming cut 2 bases from V and 0 bases from J; bases unmatched to any gene: 16. The CDR3 contains 21 residues. Germline V gene sequence: CDR1 SGHRS, CDR2 YFSETQ. The CDR3 DNA sequence: TGCGCCAGCAGCTTTGTATATCCTAGCGGGGGGCCATGGAGCTCCTACAATGAGCAGTTCTTC. Translated, it gives CASSFVYPSGGPWSSYNEQFF.

This clone showed up just once. V usage is TRBV4-2 and J usage is TRBJ2-7; TRBD2 is a possible D gene (5 bases). The CDR3 loop spans 19 amino acids. Trimming shortened V by 0 bases and J by 2 bases, and 23 bases separated the two germline ends. Germline V gene data show CDR1 as LGHNA and CDR2 as YNFKEQ. The CDR3 bases are TGTGCCAGCAGCCAAGATTGGGCGGGTTGGAGAACTGCCACCTACGAGCAGTACTTC. Its protein is CASSQDWAGWRTATYEQYF.

Only one count was recorded for this clone. This chain connects TRBV30 to TRBJ2-3; D remains ambiguous. CDR1 and CDR2 from the germline V gene are GTSNPN and SVGIG (reference sequence). Trimming removed 0 bases from V and 4 bases from J, with 5 bases in between. The CDR3 totals 12 residues. The CDR3 protein is CAWSVGSDTQYF. The CDR3 coding sequence is TGTGCCTGGAGTGTAGGTTCAGATACGCAGTATTTT.

The chain couples TRBV28 to TRBJ2-5, with 8 bases fitting TRBD1. The CDR3 covers 14 residues. Germline V gives CDR1 MDHEN, CDR2 SYDVKM. V shed 6 bases and J 5 bases; nucleotides not matched to a gene: 8. CDR3 bases: TGTGCCAGCAGCCGACAGGGGTTAGAGGAGACCCAGTACTTC. It translates to CASSRQGLEETQYF.

The gene calls are TRBV7-9 and TRBJ2-1, with D perhaps TRBD1 (6 bases). CDR3 length equals 18 residues. V was cut by 1 base and J by 5 bases, with 21 bases left in between. Per the germline V gene, CDR1 is SEHNR and CDR2 is FQNEAQ (reference sequence). The CDR3 nucleotides are TGTGCCAGCAGCTTAGGCCCTAGGTACCTGGGGACACACAATGAGCAGTTCTTC. It specifies CASSLGPRYLGTHNEQFF.

This chain joins TRBV10-3 and TRBJ1-2; 10 bases line up with TRBD1. From germline, CDR1 is ENHRY and CDR2 SYGVKD. This CDR3 has 15 amino acids. V was clipped by 1 base and J by 3 bases; unmatched bases: 2. CDR3 region: CAISECDRGHYGYTF. The DNA for the CDR3 is TGTGCCATCAGTGAGTGCGACAGGGGGCACTATGGCTACACCTTC.

This clone was detected once. The chain uses TRBV11-3 and TRBJ1-1; D gene unclear. CDR3 length: 13 residues. From germline, CDR1 is SGHNT and CDR2 YENEEA. Trimming stripped 0 bases from V and 3 bases from J, with 5 bases between. The CDR3 region is CASSLDPDTEAFF. As DNA, the CDR3 is TGTGCCAGCAGCTTAGATCCCGACACTGAAGCTTTCTTT.

This chain uses TRBV19 with TRBJ1-2, with D perhaps TRBD1 (5 bases). The CDR3 has 12 amino acids. Germline V gene data show CDR1 as LNHDA and CDR2 as SQIVND (reference sequence). Trimming shortened V by 6 bases and J by 5 bases, and 10 bases separated the two germline ends. The CDR3, as DNA: TGTGCCAGTAGCGATCAGGGTTATGGCTACACCTTC. Residues: CASSDQGYGYTF.

This clone was counted once. This rearrangement joins TRBV9 to TRBJ2-3; D remains ambiguous. Germline V lookup: CDR1 SGDLS, CDR2 YYNGEE. Trimming pared 3 bases from V and 2 bases from J, leaving 1 base between. The CDR3 is 11 residues long. CDR3 protein: CASSATDTQYF. CDR3 nucleotides: TGTGCCAGCAGCGCCACAGATACGCAGTATTTT.

V is TRBV7-2 and J is TRBJ1-5; D uncertain. The CDR3 consists of 15 residues. The ends were cut back, 3 bases at V and 2 bases at J, with 11 bases in the middle. The germline gives CDR1 SGHTA, CDR2 FQGNSA. In nucleotides, the CDR3 is TGTGCCAGCAGCTTGGGATTTCGGGGCAATCAGCCCCAGCATTTT. It codes for CASSLGFRGNQPQHF.

The J gene is TRBJ2-7, the V gene TRBV29-1; 8 nucleotides line up with TRBD2. This CDR3 spans 15 amino acids. Germline CDR1 SQVTM, CDR2 ANQGSEA. Trimming at V came to 7 bases and at J to 0 bases, leaving 11 bases not matched to a gene. This CDR3 reads CSGGSGGLSSYEQYF. For the CDR3, the DNA is TGCAGCGGTGGATCGGGGGGGCTGAGCTCCTACGAGCAGTACTTC.

The CDR3 loop is CAISSGDGYTF. CDR3 coding DNA: TGTGCCATCAGTTCAGGGGATGGCTACACCTTC. The chain links TRBV10-3 to TRBJ1-2; TRBD1 might be the D (6 bases). The CDR3 is made up of 11 amino acids. CDR1 and CDR2 from the germline V gene are ENHRY and SYGVKD. Trimming shortened V by 5 bases and J by 6 bases, and 7 bases separated the two germline ends.

The V gene is TRBV11-3, the J gene TRBJ2-5; D is undetermined. V gave up 6 bases and J gave up 0 bases, with 8 bases separating them. The CDR3 runs 13 residues. Per germline, CDR1 SGHNT and CDR2 YENEEA. CDR3 protein: CASRSSDQETQYF. CDR3 nucleotide sequence: TGTGCCAGCAGGAGCTCGGACCAAGAGACCCAGTACTTC.

V gene TRBV30 combines with J gene TRBJ2-7, with TRBD1 as a possible D gene (5 bases). The germline V and J ends were trimmed by 1 base and 5 bases, with 27 bases remaining between them. There are 18 residues in the CDR3. Germline values: CDR1 GTSNPN, CDR2 SVGIG (reference sequence). The CDR3 spells CAWSAADSDSPFSHEQYF. The DNA for the CDR3 is TGTGCCTGGAGTGCCGCTGATTCCGACAGCCCGTTCTCGCACGAGCAGTACTTC.

The chain carries TRBV29-1 and TRBJ2-7; perhaps TRBD1 as D (7 bases). V lost 7 bases and J 2 bases, leaving 18 bases between the germline ends. Germline V gene sequence: CDR1 SQVTM, CDR2 ANQGSEA. This CDR3 has 14 residues. The CDR3 protein is CSAVESRGAYEQYF. The CDR3 DNA reads TGCAGCGCCGTCGAATCCAGGGGGGCCTACGAGCAGTACTTC.

CDR3 DNA sequence: TGTGCCAGCAGTTTATCACGGCAGGGCTATGGCTACACCTTC. This codes for CASSLSRQGYGYTF. V gene TRBV27 combines with J gene TRBJ1-2; maybe TRBD1 (5 bases). The V gene lost 0 bases and the J gene lost 4 bases, with 9 bases spanning the gap. Germline V gene data show CDR1 as MNHEY and CDR2 as SMNVEV (reference sequence). The CDR3 loop spans 14 amino acids.

The genes are TRBV6-5 and TRBJ2-7; 11 bases line up with TRBD1. J lost 5 bases, V lost 2 bases, and 8 bases had no gene match. CDR3 size: 16 residues. Per the germline V gene, CDR1 is MNHEY and CDR2 is SVGAGI. The CDR3 nucleotides are TGTGCCAGCAGTTACCACGTCCCGGGACAGGGGGACGAGCAGTACTTC. Protein product: CASSYHVPGQGDEQYF.

The V gene is TRBV7-2, the J gene TRBJ1-4; D is unresolved. Germline V lookup: CDR1 SGHTA, CDR2 FQGNSA. V lost 1 base and J lost 4, with 7 bases in between. This CDR3 has 14 residues. CDR3 in amino acids: CASSLGRRNEKLFF. The DNA for the CDR3 is TGTGCCAGCAGCTTAGGCAGGCGTAATGAAAAACTGTTTTTT.

The rearrangement links TRBV5-6 to TRBJ2-5; the D is unclear. The V gene's germline CDR1 is SGHDT and CDR2 YYEEEE. The CDR3 spans 15 residues. Trimming pared 0 bases from V and 4 bases from J, leaving 13 bases between. The CDR3 DNA sequence: TGTGCCAGCAGCTTGGCCGATCGGGCCACAGAGACCCAGTACTTC. Protein sequence: CASSLADRATETQYF.

The genes are TRBV5-6 and TRBJ1-4; D gene ambiguous. This CDR3 comprises 12 residues. Germline V CDR1 and CDR2: SGHDT, YYEEEE. The CDR3 region is CATSVGGEKLFF. The CDR3 region has the DNA TGTGCTACCTCTGTAGGTGGTGAAAAACTGTTTTTT.

The chain uses TRBV19 and TRBJ2-3; TRBD2 aligns across 11 bases. The J segment lost 5 bases and the V segment lost 3 bases, leaving 7 bases of the junction unmatched. Germline CDR1 and CDR2: LNHDA and SQIVND (reference sequence). This CDR3 region has 16 residues. The DNA for the CDR3 is TGTGCCAGTAGTATTGAACTAGCGGGAGACGGAGATACGCAGTATTTT. Translation: CASSIELAGDGDTQYF.

The V call is TRBV25-1, the J call TRBJ2-7, with D maybe TRBD1 (6 bases). In germline, CDR1 is MGHDK, CDR2 SYGVNS. This CDR3 contains 14 residues. Between the trimmed V and J ends, which lost 6 bases and 2 bases, there was a span of 14 bases. The CDR3, as DNA: TGTGCCAGCAGGGTTACAGGGAGACCCTACGAGCAGTACTTC. Amino acid sequence: CASRVTGRPYEQYF.

V is TRBV11-2 and J is TRBJ2-3; TRBD2 matches 8 bases. The CDR3 is made up of 15 amino acids. Germline CDR1 is SGHAT and CDR2 is FQNNGV. Trimming at V came to 1 base and at J to 7 bases, leaving 7 bases not matched to a gene. The CDR3 bases are TGTGCCAGCAGCTTAGGGGAGCGGGGGTTGCATACGCAGTATTTT. It encodes CASSLGERGLHTQYF.

The chain links TRBV19 to TRBJ1-5, with a possible D match to TRBD1 (6 bases). Deletions cut 3 bases from V and 5 bases from J, with 17 bases between. CDR1 and CDR2 (germline): LNHDA, SQIVND (reference sequence). The CDR3 runs to 16 residues. In nucleotides, the CDR3 is TGTGCCAGTAGTATGGGTCAGGGGCTAGGGGATCAGCCCCAGCATTTT. Translated, it gives CASSMGQGLGDQPQHF.

CDR3 in DNA: TGTGCCAGCAGGGACGGGGTGGGACTAGATCCGGCTGAGCAGTTCTTC. The encoded protein is CASRDGVGLDPAEQFF. The genes are TRBV2 and TRBJ2-1, with 8 positions matching TRBD2. The CDR3 is 16 residues long. Germline V gene sequence: CDR1 SNHLY, CDR2 FYNNEI. Unmatched junction bases numbered 16, after V lost 6 bases and J lost 9 bases. Together with reference TRBV2 and TRBJ2-1, the CDR3 gives the full variable domain: EPEVTQTPSHQVTQMGQEVILRCVPISNHLYFYWYRQILGQKVEFLVSFYNNEISEKSEIFDDQFSVERPDGSNFTLKIRSTKLEDSAMYFCASRDGVGLDPAEQFFGPGTRLTVL.

V gene TRBV6-6 combines with J gene TRBJ2-2; weak D call: TRBD2 (5 bases). Between the trimmed V and J ends, which lost 0 bases and 5 bases, there was a span of 7 bases. This CDR3 has 14 residues. In germline, CDR1 is MNHNY, CDR2 SVGAGI (reference sequence). This chain's CDR3 is CASSYSEGTGELFF. The CDR3, as DNA: TGTGCCAGCAGTTACTCAGAGGGAACCGGGGAGCTGTTTTTT.